One sample yielded the 26 T cell receptor beta chains listed below, sequenced in a study of blood T cell repertoires in COVID-19. Clones were sequenced by immunoSEQ multiplex PCR, and TCRdb holds only the in-frame ones, with some missing. The sample lists some 130,000 clones, around 88% occurring once. Sequenced: peripheral blood. These receptor sequences come from a woman in her 50s who had recovered from COVID-19.

The chain joins TRBV7-9 to TRBJ2-3, with 12 bases lining up with TRBD2. The CDR3 extends over 17 amino acids. J lost 2 bases, V lost 5 bases, and 8 bases had no gene match. CDR1 SEHNR and CDR2 FQNEAQ come from the germline V gene (reference sequence). CDR3: CASSITSGRYYTDTQYF. CDR3 nucleotides: TGTGCCAGCAGCATCACTAGCGGGAGGTATTACACAGATACGCAGTATTTT.

J is TRBJ1-1 and V is TRBV29-1; 9 nucleotides line up with TRBD1. The CDR3 is 13 amino acids. Trimming cost V 8 bases and J 5 bases; bases outside gene matches: 9. Per the germline V gene, CDR1 is SQVTM and CDR2 is ANQGSEA. The DNA for the CDR3 is TGCAGCTCACGGACAGGGGAGGGGACTGAAGCTTTCTTT. Protein sequence: CSSRTGEGTEAFF.

V is TRBV5-4 and J is TRBJ1-1; a weak D match, TRBD1 (6 bases). The germline CDR1 and CDR2 sequences are SGHNT and YYREEE (reference sequence). V was pared by 3 bases and J by 5 bases, with 17 bases between. The CDR3 has 15 residues. The CDR3 reads CASSSTQGQRTEAFF. In DNA, the CDR3 is TGTGCCAGCAGCTCAACACAGGGTCAGAGGACTGAAGCTTTCTTT.

This clone was recorded once. The chain employs TRBV7-3 and TRBJ2-7, with TRBD1 as a possible D gene (7 bases). V lost 5 bases and J 3 bases, leaving 17 bases between the germline ends. The CDR3 is 15 residues long. Germline V gives CDR1 SGHTA, CDR2 FQGTGA. The CDR3 loop is CASSASGGLFYEQYF. DNA for the CDR3: TGTGCCAGCAGCGCTTCAGGGGGGCTCTTCTACGAGCAGTACTTC.

V is TRBV5-1 and J is TRBJ2-1, with D maybe TRBD2 (6 bases). Germline CDR1 is SGHRS and CDR2 is YFSETQ. The CDR3 extends over 15 amino acids. V was clipped by 4 bases and J by 3 bases, with 14 bases between them. The CDR3 loop reads CASSPHRGIYNEQFF. In DNA form, the CDR3 reads TGCGCCAGCAGCCCCCACCGGGGGATCTACAATGAGCAGTTCTTC.

The rearrangement uses TRBV2 and TRBJ2-3, with 11 bases lining up with TRBD2. J lost 3 bases, V lost 9 bases, and 2 bases had no gene match. Germline CDR1 is SNHLY and CDR2 is FYNNEI. The CDR3 length is 13 residues. This CDR3 reads CASSGGETDTQYF. The CDR3 DNA reads as TGTGCCAGTAGCGGGGGGGAAACAGATACGCAGTATTTT.

The chain combines TRBV6-5 with TRBJ1-1, with a tentative D call TRBD1 (5 bases). V was clipped by 7 bases and J by 3 bases, with 12 bases between them. Germline CDR1 and CDR2: MNHEY and SVGAGI. This CDR3 has 13 residues. The CDR3 nucleotides are TGTGCCAGCACCTCCTGGGGGGACACTGAAGCTTTCTTT. This translates into CASTSWGDTEAFF.

This clone was seen only a few times. The V and J genes are TRBV11-2 and TRBJ2-7; possibly TRBD1 for D (5 bases). CDR1 is SGHAT and CDR2 is FQNNGV in the germline V gene. Trimming removed 1 base at V and 6 bases at J, with 10 bases between. The CDR3 consists of 13 residues. CDR3 DNA: TGTGCCAGCAGCTTAGGGCAGGGCCTCGAGCAGTACTTC. Protein sequence: CASSLGQGLEQYF.

This chain uses TRBV15 with TRBJ1-2; TRBD1 agrees at 9 bases. The CDR3 sequence is 13 residues long. Germline CDR1 is LNHNV and CDR2 is YYDKDF (reference sequence). Germline trimming cut 4 bases from V and 6 bases from J; bases unmatched to any gene: 3. The chain's CDR3 is CATSKQGAHGYTF. CDR3 nucleotide sequence: TGTGCCACCAGCAAACAGGGGGCGCATGGCTACACCTTC.

In DNA form, the CDR3 reads TGTGCCAGCAGCAAAGTGGGGGGTGGGGTTCTCAATCAGCCCCAGCATTTT. Protein: CASSKVGGGVLNQPQHF. This chain uses TRBV21-1 with TRBJ1-5. TRBV21-1 is a pseudogene segment. This CDR3 spans 17 amino acids.

The chain links TRBV6-2 or TRBV6-3 to TRBJ2-3; 11 nucleotides match TRBD2. The CDR3 loop spans 18 amino acids. Germline CDR1 is MNHEY and CDR2 is SVGEGT. V dropped 0 bases and J dropped 2; count of bases not matched to a gene: 7. CDR3 in amino acids: CASSYSSRLAGSTDTQYF. CDR3 nucleotide sequence: TGTGCCAGCAGTTACTCGAGTCGACTAGCGGGATCCACAGATACGCAGTATTTT.

This clone was counted once. The chain joins TRBV3-1 (or the pseudogene TRBV3-2) to TRBJ2-7; 8 nucleotides line up with TRBD1. V was clipped by 2 bases and J by 2 bases; unmatched bases: 2. The CDR3 is 14 amino acids. Germline CDR1 and CDR2: LGHDT and YNNKEL (reference sequence). The DNA for the CDR3 is TGTGCCAGCAGCCAACCAGGGGGCACCTACGAGCAGTACTTC. Its translation: CASSQPGGTYEQYF.

This clone was seen more than once but under ten times. The chain combines TRBV7-2 with TRBJ1-1; D remains unclear. The CDR3 runs 13 residues. V was clipped by 5 bases and J by 0 bases, with 7 bases between them. Germline V CDR1 and CDR2: SGHTA, FQGNSA. The CDR3 protein is CASSPRLNTEAFF. CDR3 DNA sequence: TGTGCCAGCAGCCCACGGTTGAACACTGAAGCTTTCTTT.

The chain couples TRBV29-1 to TRBJ1-2; D is perhaps TRBD1 (6 bases). CDR1 and CDR2 from the germline V gene are SQVTM and ANQGSEA. This CDR3 is built from 12 residues. V was clipped by 6 bases and J by 1 base, with 9 bases between them. Written as DNA, the CDR3 is TGCAGCGTCTGGACAGTTAACTATGGCTACACCTTC. Residues: CSVWTVNYGYTF.

This chain uses TRBV6-5 with TRBJ1-1; D uncertain. The germline CDR1 and CDR2 sequences are MNHEY and SVGAGI. V gave up 5 bases and J gave up 2 bases, with 9 bases separating them. The CDR3 runs to 13 residues. The DNA of the CDR3 is TGTGCCAGCAGTCGGACTGTAAACACTGAAGCTTTCTTT. Residues: CASSRTVNTEAFF.

This chain connects TRBV5-4 to TRBJ2-2; 11 bases align to TRBD2. Germline V CDR1 and CDR2: SGHNT, YYREEE (reference sequence). J was trimmed by 5 bases and V by 0 bases; bases with no gene match: 0. This CDR3 spans 15 amino acids. CDR3 sequence: CASSLASGGTGELFF. The CDR3 DNA is TGTGCCAGCAGCTTGGCTAGCGGGGGGACCGGGGAGCTGTTTTTT. Based on the CDR3 plus reference TRBV5-4 and TRBJ2-2, the full variable domain is ETGVTQSPTHLIKTRGQQVTLRCSSQSGHNTVSWYQQALGQGPQFIFQYYREEENGRGNFPPRFSGLQFPNYSSELNVNALELDDSALYLCASSLASGGTGELFFGEGSRLTVL.

This clone appeared a few times. The V gene is TRBV3-1 (or the pseudogene TRBV3-2), the J gene TRBJ1-1, with TRBD1 identical over 7 bases. Germline V gene lookup returns CDR1 LGHDT and CDR2 YNNKEL (reference sequence). The CDR3 has 14 residues. With 0 bases clipped from V and 4 bases from J, the junction kept 2 bases outside the gene matches. The CDR3: CASSQDYRGTEAFF. The CDR3 nucleotides are TGTGCCAGCAGCCAAGATTACAGGGGCACTGAAGCTTTCTTT.

V and J are TRBV21-1 and TRBJ2-2; the table's D call TRBD1 went unverified against the DNA. TRBV21-1 is shown as a pseudogene. This CDR3 contains 16 residues. The CDR3 loop is CASSKGQGPNTGELFF. The CDR3 region has the DNA TGTGCCAGCAGCAAAGGACAGGGACCGAACACCGGGGAGCTGTTTTTT.

CDR3 coding DNA: TGCGCCAGCAGCTCCCAGGGGACGCACCAAGAGACCCAGTACTTC. This codes for CASSSQGTHQETQYF. This chain joins TRBV5-1 and TRBJ2-5; TRBD1 is a possible D gene (6 bases). V was shortened by 3 bases and J by 0 bases, with 12 bases between the two germline ends. CDR1 and CDR2 from the germline V gene are SGHRS and YFSETQ. There are 15 residues in the CDR3.

This rearrangement joins TRBV7-9 to TRBJ2-2, with 10 positions matching TRBD2. The J segment lost 5 bases and the V segment lost 7 bases, leaving 13 bases of the junction unmatched. The germline CDR1 and CDR2 sequences are SEHNR and FQNEAQ (reference sequence). The CDR3 has 17 residues. The CDR3 sequence is CASTYGVPGLATGELFF. The CDR3 DNA reads as TGTGCCAGCACGTACGGGGTCCCGGGACTAGCGACCGGGGAGCTGTTTTTT.

V usage is TRBV25-1 and J usage is TRBJ1-2, with 10 bases fitting TRBD1. J lost 4 bases, V lost 3 bases, and 8 bases had no gene match. CDR1 and CDR2 from the germline V gene are MGHDK and SYGVNS. The CDR3 covers 16 residues. The CDR3 loop is CASSDGGTGDGYGYTF. As DNA, the CDR3 is TGTGCCAGCAGTGACGGAGGGACAGGGGACGGCTATGGCTACACCTTC.

The rearrangement uses TRBV6-5 and TRBJ1-5; D is undetermined. Trimming left V 11 bases short and J 5 bases short, with 13 bases between. The length of the CDR3 is 12 residues. Germline CDR1 is MNHEY and CDR2 is SVGAGI. The CDR3 sequence: CAHGEVYQPQHF. The CDR3 DNA follows: TGTGCCCATGGGGAGGTTTATCAGCCCCAGCATTTT.

The chain combines TRBV18 with TRBJ1-4; 8 bases map to TRBD1. V dropped 1 base and J dropped 5; count of bases not matched to a gene: 6. The length of the CDR3 is 16 residues. Germline V gives CDR1 KGHSH, CDR2 LQKENI. The CDR3 here is CASSPQRDRRNEKLFF. CDR3 DNA: TGTGCCAGCTCACCACAAAGGGACAGGAGGAATGAAAAACTGTTTTTT.

There are a few counts of this clone. This rearrangement joins TRBV7-9 to TRBJ1-6; D is undetermined. The CDR3 spans 12 residues. Germline CDR1 is SEHNR and CDR2 is FQNEAQ (reference sequence). Trimming shortened V by 5 bases and J by 6 bases, and 5 bases separated the two germline ends. The CDR3 loop reads CASSQVNSPLHF. The CDR3 coding sequence is TGTGCCAGCAGCCAGGTTAATTCACCCCTCCACTTT.

The chain couples TRBV7-8 to TRBJ1-6; 8 bases line up with TRBD1. Germline V lookup: CDR1 SGHVS, CDR2 FQNEAQ. V shed 1 base, J shed 8 bases, and the junction held 1 base outside the gene matches. The CDR3 runs to 14 residues. CDR3 DNA sequence: TGTGCCAGCAGCTTAGTACAGGGGGATTCACCCCTCCACTTT. Protein product: CASSLVQGDSPLHF.

The V and J genes are TRBV18 and TRBJ2-5; D possibly corresponds to TRBD2 (5 bases). The CDR3 is 15 amino acids. Germline V lookup: CDR1 KGHSH, CDR2 LQKENI. Trimming pared 4 bases from V and 2 bases from J, leaving 14 bases between. Here the CDR3 DNA reads TGTGCCAGCTCACGCTGGGGAGCCCAACAAGAGACCCAGTACTTC. This sequence encodes CASSRWGAQQETQYF.